The following is a T cell receptor gamma chain sequence with its context. This clone occurred a few times. Its recognized antigen is unknown. Only one base separates this from a far larger clonotype, so it likely reflects a read error. Distinct nucleotide sequences in the sample also encode this CDR3. This sample was taken from a study of γδ T cells in repeated Plasmodium falciparum infection (dated by TCRdb to the early 2020s). For context, the study as a whole: The natural-infection arm enrolled Malian children exposed to intense seasonal malaria transmission, compared against age and gender matched Australian children. Four controlled human malaria infections were administered to five malaria-naive U.S. adults over about 630 days by bites from P. falciparum NF54-infected Anopheles stephensi mosquitoes. Controlled-infection subjects were sampled at baseline, immediately before selected infections, and 21 days after each infection. Malian gammadelta TCR repertoires were analysed cross-sectionally in periods with no transmission and longitudinally across episodes of acute febrile malaria. In the study, the shaping of the human gammadelta T cell repertoire by repeated Plasmodium falciparum infection was examined using natural infection in Mali and controlled human malaria infection. What the research found in general, with its limitations: Because the controlled-infection cohort was small, analysis of inter-individual variability in gammadelta T cell responses was limited. Generalizability was limited because the Malian cohort was drawn from a small rural village of predominantly one ethnic group.

Library construction relied on multiplex PCR. Sequencing instrument: Illumina MiSeq. From each sorted gammadelta T cell sample, both TCR gamma (TRG) and TCR delta (TRD) chains were sequenced. As for how the authors treated the data: Repertoire analyses included clonotype tree plots, accumulated frequency of the top 20 clonotypes, diversity index (DI) and D75 metrics. Via CATT, TCRdb reprocessed the public reads, and rows with identical DNA were then joined. The V and J calls reflect TCRdb's pipeline rather than the authors' work. The sample yields 28,000 or so gamma-chain clones; roughly 1.4% were counted once. Less than 20% of the sample lies in the top ten. The clonotype comes from a pool of human donors (malaria-infected and uninfected, not separated). The sequenced sample consisted of gamma-delta T cells from blood.

The CDR3 here reads CALWEQKVKLF. The DNA sequence reads TGTGCCCTGTGGGAGCAAAAAGTGAAACTCTTT. Here the chain combines TRGV9 and TRGJ1 or TRGJ2. The J gene, missing from TCRdb, was assigned here through DNA to germline matching. The germline V gene (reference sequence) provides CDR1 GITISATS and CDR2 ISYDGTV. Its CDR3 holds 11 amino acids, cysteine through phenylalanine. The DNA shown is the 33-base CDR3, in frame from base 1.